This T cell receptor (beta chain) was recovered during a study of blood T cell repertoires in COVID-19. Authors' processing steps: Reference gene primer amplification gave nucleated cell count estimates. TCRdb keeps only in-frame clones here, not all; method: immunoSEQ multiplex PCR. V, J and clone size are taken as reported in that table, and D and trimming were inferred from the DNA itself. Of some 200,000 clones listed, 65% to 90% were seen once; the top ten hold around 10%. Participants had their cohort set by participant-reported clinical history. This CDR3 comprises 15 residues. Between the trimmed V and J ends, which lost 7 bases and 3 bases, there was a span of 13 bases. The V gene's germline CDR1 is MNHEY and CDR2 SVGAGI. This clone was seen just once.

The sequenced sample consisted of PBMCs or T cells enriched from blood (not recorded which). V is TRBV6-5 and J is TRBJ2-6; no reliable D call. This sequence originates from a woman aged 50 to 60 with acute COVID-19. The CDR3 sequence: CASMLLSGGANVLTF. In nucleotides, the CDR3 is TGTGCCAGCATGCTCCTCTCGGGTGGGGCCAACGTCCTGACTTTC.